This T cell receptor beta chain was sequenced for a study of graft-versus-host responses after intestinal transplantation. Study summary: Recipients got multivisceral, liver-intestinal, or isolated intestinal transplants.

The assay was immunoSEQ multiplex PCR, and TCRdb's table has in-frame clones only and misses some. The table records more than 80,000 clones, about 88% of them present only once. The germline CDR1 and CDR2 sequences are SGHTA and FQGTGA. Trimming shortened V by 4 bases and J by 8 bases, and 15 bases separated the two germline ends. This CDR3 comprises 14 residues. Study-level results: Graft-versus-host to host-versus-graft clonal ratios in allografts were high in patients with graft-donor T cell macrochimerism.

Concerning this clone: Its antigen is still unknown.

The sequence came from a human donor who was the organ donor for an intestinal transplant. Sequenced material: unstimulated CD4+ T cells sorted from spleen or lymph node cells, taken before transplant. The genes are TRBV7-3 and TRBJ2-1; tentative D call: TRBD2 (6 bases). As DNA, the CDR3 is TGTGCCAGCAGCTCCCGAGGCGGGATCGATGAGCAGTTCTTC. Translating gives CASSSRGGIDEQFF.